The sequence of this T cell receptor (beta chain) was determined in a study of cytomegalovirus exposure and HLA in healthy donors (dated by TCRdb to between 2016 and 2019). Describing the broader study: According to an earlier analysis of several hundred of the donors, some 180 million T cells yielded some 110 million unique TCR beta sequences and 250 to 350 Gb of sequence data. An early release that covered about 600 HLA-typed donors contained around 300 gigabases of sequencing data and tens of millions of unique TCR sequences. Among the roughly 400 genotyped donors, around 79% belonged to the genetic ancestry cluster associated with self-reported Caucasian donors. The aim of the study was to test whether cataloging public T cell receptors could identify signatures of past pathogen exposure. Using immunosequencing, the study profiled T cell repertoires from 666 subjects and related those repertoires to cytomegalovirus serostatus. Along with the roughly 700-subject first cohort, a separate validation cohort of roughly 110 different subjects was used. To predict cytomegalovirus infection status, the study combined high-throughput TCR immunosequencing, statistical association of individual TCRs with disease status, and machine learning. In a later analysis, previously published TCR beta repertoires from 550 to 750 donors were re-analyzed and high-resolution HLA genotyping was added so that TCR occurrence patterns could be studied. The later analysis used no new phenotypic data to find candidate immune exposures, relying instead on TCR beta sequences and their occurrence across donors. An earlier analysis of some 500 of the donors applied high-throughput TCR beta sequencing to assess whether each TCR beta V gene segment acted as functional or pseudogenic. Donor age, sex, ethnicity and CMV serostatus were collected together with the repertoire data. A later genetic analysis took genome-wide SNP genotypes for about 65% of the 666 donors and used that subset as a discovery cohort. All discovery cohort repertoires had been generated on a single sequencing platform. Class I and class II HLA loci were covered by the typing at four-digit resolution. The number of donors typed differed by locus, with roughly 620-630 for A, B, C, DRB1 and DQB1, roughly 520 for DQA1, over 600 for DPA1, and approximately 470 for DPB1. Because of strong linkage in the cohort, four or five DR-DQ haplotypes were treated as single units for association and clustering. Among about 400 genotyped donors of the cohort, an average of approximately 200,000 unique TCR beta nucleotide sequences was sequenced per donor, of which 15% to 20% were non-productive.

The library was made by the immunoSEQ multiplex PCR assay. The multiplex PCR relied on a mix of 60 forward primers for TCR Vbeta segments and 13 reverse primers for TCR Jbeta segments. A multiplex PCR assay on genomic DNA amplified the CDR3 region of rearranged TCR beta genes. On the Illumina HiSeq System, the amplified TCR beta libraries were sequenced as 87-base-pair reads. Turning to the authors' computational methods: Across the roughly 700 repertoires, a later analysis counted roughly 77 million unique TCR beta chains, some 11 million of which were shared by at least two donors. A nearest-neighbor algorithm error-corrected the raw reads and collapsed the reads into unique sequences, merging closely related sequences to remove PCR and sequencing errors. CDR3 sequences were aligned to IMGT reference sequences to assign V, D and J gene segments. For a sequence to be retained, a match of at least six nucleotides to both a V gene segment and a J gene segment was required. Rearrangements were classified as productive when the CDR3 lacked stop codons and remained in frame with V and J, and all other rearrangements were classified as non-productive. CDR3 was defined according to IMGT convention as the region running from the second conserved V-encoded cysteine to the conserved J-encoded phenylalanine. The earlier analysis of 587 of the donors excluded sequences that lacked an unambiguous match to a single V gene segment. In an earlier analysis of 587 of the donors, a V segment was called functional when productive rearrangements were above 56.7%, and segregating when the standard deviation between donors exceeded 5%. A statistical classification framework was built to diagnose cytomegalovirus status from the catalog of TCR beta chain sequences. V and J gene assignment, in a later analysis, came from comparing TCR nucleotide sequences with IMGT/GENE-DB human TR gene sequences. In a later analysis, CDR3 sequences and most-parsimonious VDJ recombination scenarios were assigned using the TCRdist pipeline. In a later analysis, every TCR beta chain was defined by the combination of its CDR3 amino acid sequence and its V-gene family, and reads without a unique V-gene family were dropped. To address suspected cross-contamination and a sequencing artifact, a later analysis removed around 600 highly shared, low-generation-probability nucleotide sequences. For each public chain, a later analysis derived a clonal expansion index from normalized ranks of inferred template counts within each repertoire. In a later analysis, generation probabilities were computed using a VDJ recombination model fitted to out-of-frame rearrangements, and the results were checked against IGoR. Hypergeometric tests were used in a later analysis to score TCR-TCR, TCR-HLA and TCR-CMV co-occurrence, with a repertoire-size bias correction applied to the TCR pairs. To estimate false discovery rates, a later analysis permuted the HLA or CMV assignments 20 times. In a later analysis, co-occurring TCRs were grouped using DBSCAN, with TCRdist sequence similarity added in when clustering inside HLA-allele-positive subsets. For co-occurrence clustering, repertoires with fewer than 30,000 or more than 120,000 public chains were excluded, along with about five repertoires with anomalous nucleotide sharing. In its TCRdb copy, this immuneACCESS table keeps in-frame sequences only and misses some clones. Where compared with another copy, unresolved V genes explain less than half of these, and the others have no known cause. That table supplies the V and J calls and clone size; D and trimming were determined from the DNA. The sample records 150,000 or so clones, 70% to 80% of which are singletons. The leading ten clones occupy roughly 12% of the sample.

Findings and caveats that apply to the study as a whole: In vitro tests confirmed that a few of the cytomegalovirus-associated TCR beta chains recognize cytomegalovirus antigens. According to the authors, the approach could potentially be generalized to other disease states and immunological phenotypes. At a false discovery rate of 0.05, a later analysis linked around 17,000 TCR beta sequences to specific HLA alleles. Cytomegalovirus status was reported to be diagnosed by the classifier with high specificity and sensitivity in both the original and validation cohorts. The 87-base-pair reads could not distinguish some IMGT-functional V segments, including TRBV6-2 and TRBV6-3, so those segments were excluded. In the study, 150 to 200 TCR beta chains were listed as associated with cytomegalovirus. Sequencing depth was assumed to be roughly uniform across donors in the presence/absence analyses, though that assumption may not hold. Compared with equally common non-associated chains, HLA-associated TCR beta chains in a later analysis were more clonally expanded and had lower generation probabilities. Because some donors lacked HLA typing at each locus, the association tests relied only on the typed subset. Fewer than 20 rarely observed V segments, including chromosome 9 orphons, were excluded from the earlier analysis of just under 600 of the donors because counts were too low. Most TCR sequences were observed very rarely across donors, whereas some public TCRs were present in many individuals. In a later genetic analysis, fewer N-insertions in productive TCRs were reported among donors in an Asian-associated ancestry cluster than the roughly 700-donor mean. When HLA alleles, especially DR and DQ, strongly co-occurred, attributing TCR associations to individual alleles was difficult. Correlated functional status among segregating V segments might be attributable to linkage disequilibrium, but an unknown experimental factor could not be ruled out. A group of highly shared sequence variants was considered likely to be a technical artifact of the sequencing pipeline. According to a later analysis, TCR association rates differed among HLA loci, with DRB1 alleles showing the most associated TCRs and HLA-C alleles showing the fewest. An association between a missense DCLRE1C variant and V-gene and J-gene trimming of TCR beta chains was found in a later genetic analysis and replicated in an independent cohort. Immune exposure information for the cohort was limited to CMV serostatus. Only TCR beta chains were sequenced in this cohort, and the absence of alpha or paired-chain data limited detectable features. Several of the top co-occurrence clusters appeared to be linked to parvovirus B19, influenza, CMV and Epstein-Barr virus, according to a later analysis. A further reported finding was that TCR beta sequences accurately predicted the HLA-A and HLA-B alleles for most subjects in the first cohort. In an earlier analysis of roughly 500 of the donors, most TCR beta V segments appeared in productive rearrangements about 87% or about 30% of the time, broadly matching IMGT annotations. A later analysis found that most CMV-associated TCR beta chains appeared HLA-restricted, with HLA associations seemingly driven largely by CMV exposure.

A remark on this clone: This clone's antigen is unknown. No qualities accompany the bases; no much larger clone lies one base away.

The cohort comprised fewer than 700 healthy bone marrow donors. Cohort members were all nominally healthy when sampled, although unrecorded immune exposures were likely present. The donor was CMV seropositive and belonged to the group of a few hundred seropositive cohort members. A peripheral blood sample was collected from each donor, and TCR beta sequencing was performed on peripheral blood mononuclear cells. Genomic DNA extraction from the blood cell samples was performed with the Qiagen DNeasy Blood Extraction Kit. Trimming accounts for 3 bases at V and 6 bases at J, while the number of junction bases matched to no gene is 3. CDR3 length: 13 amino acids, cysteine to phenylalanine. Only the CDR3 DNA is retained, 39 bases long and in frame from the first base. From a lookup of the germline V gene, CDR1 and CDR2 are SGHTA and FQGNSA.

The TCR sequence derives from a young man in good health and CMV-seropositive. The material sequenced was PBMCs. Recombination linked TRBV7-2 to TRBJ2-3; 7 junctional bases match TRBD1. The CDR3 region reads CASSFSGQDTQYF. The nucleotide sequence reads TGTGCCAGCAGCTTTTCGGGACAGGATACGCAGTATTTT.